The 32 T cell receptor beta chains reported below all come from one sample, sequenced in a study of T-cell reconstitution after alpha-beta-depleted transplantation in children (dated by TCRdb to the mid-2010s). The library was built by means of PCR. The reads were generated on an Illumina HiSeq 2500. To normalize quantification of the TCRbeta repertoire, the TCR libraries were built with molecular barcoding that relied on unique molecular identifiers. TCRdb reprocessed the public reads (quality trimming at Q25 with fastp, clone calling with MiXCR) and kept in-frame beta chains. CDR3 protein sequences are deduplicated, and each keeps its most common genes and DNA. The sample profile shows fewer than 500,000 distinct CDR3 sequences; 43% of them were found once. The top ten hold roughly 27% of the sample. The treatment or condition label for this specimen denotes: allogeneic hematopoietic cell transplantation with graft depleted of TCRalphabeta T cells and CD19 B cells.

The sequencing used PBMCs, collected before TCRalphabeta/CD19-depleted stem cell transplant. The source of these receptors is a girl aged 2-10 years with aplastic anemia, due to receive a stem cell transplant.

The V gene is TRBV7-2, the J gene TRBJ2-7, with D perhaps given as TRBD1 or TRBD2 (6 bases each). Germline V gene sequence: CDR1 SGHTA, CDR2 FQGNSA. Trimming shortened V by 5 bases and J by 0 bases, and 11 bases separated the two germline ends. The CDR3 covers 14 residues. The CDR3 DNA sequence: TGTGCCAGCAGCCGCGAGGGGGGCTCCTACGAGCAGTACTTC. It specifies CASSREGGSYEQYF.

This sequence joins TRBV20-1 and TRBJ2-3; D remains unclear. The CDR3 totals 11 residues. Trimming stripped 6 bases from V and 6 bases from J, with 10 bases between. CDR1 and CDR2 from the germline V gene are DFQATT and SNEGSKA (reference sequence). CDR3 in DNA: TGCAGTGCCGATATAACGGATACGCAGTATTTT. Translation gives CSADITDTQYF.

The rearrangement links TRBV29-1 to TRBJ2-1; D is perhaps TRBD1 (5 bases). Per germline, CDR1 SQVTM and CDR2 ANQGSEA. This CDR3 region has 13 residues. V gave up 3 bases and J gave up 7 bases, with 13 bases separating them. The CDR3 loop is CSVDYPGLNEQFF. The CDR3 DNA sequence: TGCAGCGTTGATTATCCAGGGTTAAATGAGCAGTTCTTC.

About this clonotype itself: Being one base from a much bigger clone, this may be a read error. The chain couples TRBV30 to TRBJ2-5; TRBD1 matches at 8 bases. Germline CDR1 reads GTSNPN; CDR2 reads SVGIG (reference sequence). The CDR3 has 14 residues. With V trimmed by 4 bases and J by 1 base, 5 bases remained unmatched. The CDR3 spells CAWTLGQAQETQYF. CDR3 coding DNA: TGTGCCTGGACTCTGGGACAGGCCCAAGAGACCCAGTACTTC.

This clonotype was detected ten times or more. CDR3 in amino acids: CASSLDRDYGYTF. The CDR3 DNA sequence: TGCGCCAGCAGCTTGGACAGGGACTATGGCTACACCTTC. The chain links TRBV5-1 to TRBJ1-2, with TRBD1 as a possible D gene (6 bases). The CDR3 length is 13 residues. Per germline, CDR1 SGHRS and CDR2 YFSETQ. Trimming cost V 0 bases and J 3 bases, with 6 bases left between them. Full variable domain (missing parts from reference TRBV5-1 and TRBJ1-2): KAGVTQTPRYLIKTRGQQVTLSCSPISGHRSVSWYQQTPGQGLQFLFEYFSETQRNKGNFPGRFSGRQFSNSRSEMNVSTLELGDSALYLCASSLDRDYGYTFGSGTRLTVV.

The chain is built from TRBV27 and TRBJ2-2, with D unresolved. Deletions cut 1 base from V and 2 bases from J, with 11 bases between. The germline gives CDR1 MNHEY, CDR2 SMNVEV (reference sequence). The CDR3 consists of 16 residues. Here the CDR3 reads CASSLYRQTNTGELFF. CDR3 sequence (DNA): TGTGCCAGCAGTTTATATAGACAAACTAACACCGGGGAGCTGTTTTTT.

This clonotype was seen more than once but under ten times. CDR3 region: CASTPGLTTGRIIDRAFF. The DNA for the CDR3 is TGCGCCAGCACCCCTGGTCTTACGACAGGGAGGATTATAGATAGAGCTTTCTTT. The chain is built from TRBV5-1 and TRBJ1-1, with 7 nucleotides matching TRBD1. V was pared by 6 bases and J by 10 bases, with 27 bases of the junction left unmatched. Germline loops: CDR1 SGHRS, CDR2 YFSETQ. This CDR3 region has 18 residues. The full variable domain, rest sourced from reference TRBV5-1 and TRBJ1-1, is KAGVTQTPRYLIKTRGQQVTLSCSPISGHRSVSWYQQTPGQGLQFLFEYFSETQRNKGNFPGRFSGRQFSNSRSEMNVSTLELGDSALYLCASTPGLTTGRIIDRAFFGQGTRLTVV.

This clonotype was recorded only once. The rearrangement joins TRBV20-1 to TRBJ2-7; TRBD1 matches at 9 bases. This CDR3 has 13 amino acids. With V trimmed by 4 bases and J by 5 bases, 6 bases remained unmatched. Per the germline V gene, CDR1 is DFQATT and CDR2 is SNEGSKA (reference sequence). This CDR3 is CSATTGGSHEQYF. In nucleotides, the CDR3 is TGCAGTGCTACGACAGGGGGATCCCACGAGCAGTACTTC.

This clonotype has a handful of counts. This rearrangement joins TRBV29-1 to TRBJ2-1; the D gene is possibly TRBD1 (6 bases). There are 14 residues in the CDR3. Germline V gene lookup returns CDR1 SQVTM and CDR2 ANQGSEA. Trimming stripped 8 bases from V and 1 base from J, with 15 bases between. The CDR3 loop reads CSSWTAHSYNEQFF. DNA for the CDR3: TGCAGCTCCTGGACAGCCCATTCCTACAATGAGCAGTTCTTC.

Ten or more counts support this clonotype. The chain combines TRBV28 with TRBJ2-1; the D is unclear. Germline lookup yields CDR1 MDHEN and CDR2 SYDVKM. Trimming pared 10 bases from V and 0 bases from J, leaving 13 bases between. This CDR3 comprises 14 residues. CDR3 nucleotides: TGTGCCACGGATGATACGAGCTCCTACAATGAGCAGTTCTTC. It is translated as CATDDTSSYNEQFF.

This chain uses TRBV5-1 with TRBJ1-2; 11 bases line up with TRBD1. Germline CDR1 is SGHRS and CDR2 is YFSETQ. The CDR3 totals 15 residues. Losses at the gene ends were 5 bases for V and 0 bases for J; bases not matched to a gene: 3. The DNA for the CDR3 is TGCGCCAGCAGTTCGGACAGGGGGCCTAACTATGGCTACACCTTC. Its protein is CASSSDRGPNYGYTF.

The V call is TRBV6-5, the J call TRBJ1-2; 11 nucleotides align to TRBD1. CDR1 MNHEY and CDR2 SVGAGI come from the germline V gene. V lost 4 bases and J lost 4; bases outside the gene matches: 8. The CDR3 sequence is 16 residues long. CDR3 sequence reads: CASSSMWDRGTYGYTF. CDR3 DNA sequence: TGTGCCAGCAGTTCCATGTGGGACAGGGGGACCTATGGCTACACCTTC.

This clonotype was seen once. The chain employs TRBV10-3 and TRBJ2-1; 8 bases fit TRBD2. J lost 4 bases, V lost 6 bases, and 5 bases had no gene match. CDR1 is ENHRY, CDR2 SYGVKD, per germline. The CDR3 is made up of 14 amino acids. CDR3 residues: CAIRERGFYNEQFF. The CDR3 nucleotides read TGTGCCATCAGGGAGCGGGGGTTTTACAATGAGCAGTTCTTC.

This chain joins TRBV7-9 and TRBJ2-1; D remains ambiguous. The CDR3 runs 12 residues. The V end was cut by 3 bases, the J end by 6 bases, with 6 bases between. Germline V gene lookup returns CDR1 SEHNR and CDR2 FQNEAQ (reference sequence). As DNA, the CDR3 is TGTGCCAGCAGCTTTCAGGCCAATGAGCAGTTCTTC. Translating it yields CASSFQANEQFF.

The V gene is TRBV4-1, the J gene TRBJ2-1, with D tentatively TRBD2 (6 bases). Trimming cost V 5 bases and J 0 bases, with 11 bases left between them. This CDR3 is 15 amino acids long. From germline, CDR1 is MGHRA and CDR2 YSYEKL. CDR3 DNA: TGCGCCAGCAGCTATGCGGAGGGCTCCTACAATGAGCAGTTCTTC. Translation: CASSYAEGSYNEQFF.

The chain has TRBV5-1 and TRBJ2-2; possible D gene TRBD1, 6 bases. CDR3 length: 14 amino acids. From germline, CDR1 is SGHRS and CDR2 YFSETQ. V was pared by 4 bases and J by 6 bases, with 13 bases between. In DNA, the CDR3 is TGCGCCAGCAGCACCTCAGGGGTGGCCGGGGAGCTGTTTTTT. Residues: CASSTSGVAGELFF.

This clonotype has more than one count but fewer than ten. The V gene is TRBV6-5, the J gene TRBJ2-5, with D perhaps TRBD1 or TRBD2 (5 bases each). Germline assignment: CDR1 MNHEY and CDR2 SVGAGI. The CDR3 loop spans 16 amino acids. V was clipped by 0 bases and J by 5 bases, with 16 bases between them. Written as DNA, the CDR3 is TGTGCCAGCAGTTACTCGCACGGACTTTCAGGGGAGACCCAGTACTTC. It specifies CASSYSHGLSGETQYF.

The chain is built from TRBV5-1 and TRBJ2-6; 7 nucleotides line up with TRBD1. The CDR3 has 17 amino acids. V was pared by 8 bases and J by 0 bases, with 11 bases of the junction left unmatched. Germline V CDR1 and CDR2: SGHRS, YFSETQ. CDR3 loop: CASQQGTALSGANVLTF. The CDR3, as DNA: TGCGCCAGTCAGCAGGGGACAGCTCTCTCTGGGGCCAACGTCCTGACTTTC.

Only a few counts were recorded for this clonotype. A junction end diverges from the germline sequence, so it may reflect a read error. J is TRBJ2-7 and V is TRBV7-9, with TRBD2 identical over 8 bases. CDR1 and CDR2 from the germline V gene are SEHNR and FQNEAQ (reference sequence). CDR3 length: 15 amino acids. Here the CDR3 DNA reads TGTGCCAGCAGCCTAGCGGGTAGTTCCGGGGATGAGCAGTACTTC. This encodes CASSLAGSSGDEQYF.

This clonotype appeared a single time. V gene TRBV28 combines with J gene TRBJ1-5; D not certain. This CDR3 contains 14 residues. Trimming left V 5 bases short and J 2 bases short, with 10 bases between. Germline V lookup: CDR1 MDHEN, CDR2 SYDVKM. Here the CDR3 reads CASSPQKGNQPQHF. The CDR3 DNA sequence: TGTGCCAGCAGTCCCCAAAAGGGCAATCAGCCCCAGCATTTT.

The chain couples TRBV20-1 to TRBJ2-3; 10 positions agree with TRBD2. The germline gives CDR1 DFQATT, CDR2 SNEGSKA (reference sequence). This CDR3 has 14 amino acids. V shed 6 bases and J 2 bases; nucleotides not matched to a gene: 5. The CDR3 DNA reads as TGCAGTGCCTTACTAGCGGGAAACACAGATACGCAGTATTTT. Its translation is CSALLAGNTDTQYF.

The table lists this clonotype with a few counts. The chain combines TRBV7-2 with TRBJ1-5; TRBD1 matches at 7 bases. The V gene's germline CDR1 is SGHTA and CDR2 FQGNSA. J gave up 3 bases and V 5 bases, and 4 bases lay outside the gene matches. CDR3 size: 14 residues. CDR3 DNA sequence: TGTGCCAGCAGCCAACAGGGGATCAATCAGCCCCAGCATTTT. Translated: CASSQQGINQPQHF.

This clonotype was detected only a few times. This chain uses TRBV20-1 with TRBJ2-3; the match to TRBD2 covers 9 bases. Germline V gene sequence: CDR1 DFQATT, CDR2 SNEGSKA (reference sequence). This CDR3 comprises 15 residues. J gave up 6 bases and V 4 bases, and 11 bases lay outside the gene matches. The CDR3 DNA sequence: TGCAGTGCTACCTGGGCTAGCGGGAACGGGGATACGCAGTATTTT. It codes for CSATWASGNGDTQYF.

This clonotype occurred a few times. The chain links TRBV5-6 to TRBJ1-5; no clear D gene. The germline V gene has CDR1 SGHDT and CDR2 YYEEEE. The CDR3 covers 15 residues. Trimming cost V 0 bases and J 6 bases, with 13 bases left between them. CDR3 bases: TGTGCCAGCAGCTTGGTTCGGCCGGGAAGTCAGCCCCAGCATTTT. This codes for CASSLVRPGSQPQHF.

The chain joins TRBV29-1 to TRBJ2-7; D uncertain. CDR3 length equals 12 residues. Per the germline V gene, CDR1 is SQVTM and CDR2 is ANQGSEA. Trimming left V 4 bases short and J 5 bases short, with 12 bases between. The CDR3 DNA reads TGCAGCGTTGTGGGCTCCCGGGACGAGCAGTACTTC. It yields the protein CSVVGSRDEQYF.

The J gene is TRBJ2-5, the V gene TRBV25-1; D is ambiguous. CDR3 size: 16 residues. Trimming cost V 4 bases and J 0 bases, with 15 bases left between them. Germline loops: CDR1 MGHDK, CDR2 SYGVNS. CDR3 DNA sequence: TGTGCCAGCAGTGGCACCGTTGGAAGACACCAAGAGACCCAGTACTTC. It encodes CASSGTVGRHQETQYF.

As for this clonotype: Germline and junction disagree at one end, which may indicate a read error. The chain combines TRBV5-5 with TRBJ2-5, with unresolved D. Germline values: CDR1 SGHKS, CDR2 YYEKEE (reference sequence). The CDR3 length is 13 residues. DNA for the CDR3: TGTACCAGCAGCTTAAACTTCGGAGAGACCCAGTACTTC. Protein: CTSSLNFGETQYF.

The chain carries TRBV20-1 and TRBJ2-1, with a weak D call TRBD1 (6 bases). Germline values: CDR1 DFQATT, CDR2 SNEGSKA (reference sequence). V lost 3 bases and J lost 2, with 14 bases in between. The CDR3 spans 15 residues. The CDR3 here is CSASGGHSAYNEQFF. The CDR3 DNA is TGCAGTGCTAGTGGGGGACACTCTGCCTACAATGAGCAGTTCTTC.

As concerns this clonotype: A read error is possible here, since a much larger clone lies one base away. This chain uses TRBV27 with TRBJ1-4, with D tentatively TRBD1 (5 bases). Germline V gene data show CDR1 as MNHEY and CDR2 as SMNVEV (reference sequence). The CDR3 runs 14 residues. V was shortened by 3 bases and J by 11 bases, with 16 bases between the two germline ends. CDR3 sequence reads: CASSFGTARDKLFF. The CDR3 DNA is TGTGCCAGCAGTTTTGGGACGGCGAGGGACAAACTGTTTTTT.

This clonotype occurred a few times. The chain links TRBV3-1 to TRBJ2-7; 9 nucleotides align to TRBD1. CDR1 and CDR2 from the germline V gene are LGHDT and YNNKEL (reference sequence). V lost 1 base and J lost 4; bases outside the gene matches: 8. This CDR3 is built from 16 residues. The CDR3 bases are TGTGCCAGCAGCCAAGGGAGCGGGGACAGGGAATACGAGCAGTACTTC. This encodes CASSQGSGDREYEQYF.

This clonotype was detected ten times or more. As DNA, the CDR3 is TGTGCCAGCAGCTTGGGGACCGTCGGTGAGCAGTTCTTC. It encodes CASSLGTVGEQFF. V is TRBV7-3 and J is TRBJ2-1, with D perhaps assigned TRBD1 or TRBD2 (5 bases each). V was shortened by 3 bases and J by 9 bases, with 12 bases between the two germline ends. Germline assignment: CDR1 SGHTA and CDR2 FQGTGA. This CDR3 contains 13 residues.

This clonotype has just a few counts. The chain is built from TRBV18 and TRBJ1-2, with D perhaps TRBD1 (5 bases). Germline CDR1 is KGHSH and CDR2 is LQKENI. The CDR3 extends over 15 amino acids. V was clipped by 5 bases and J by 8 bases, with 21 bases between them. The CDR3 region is CASSSETARWSGYTF. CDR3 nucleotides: TGTGCCAGCTCATCAGAGACAGCCCGCTGGAGCGGCTACACCTTC.